One and the same sample provided the 17 T cell receptor beta chains below, sequenced in a study of molecular identifiers for immune sequencing clone quantification. TCRdb itself ran the PCR reads through MiXCR, one entry per CDR3 protein. The data hold 60,000 to 80,000 distinct CDR3 sequences, with less than 20% observed a single time. The material sequenced was naive CD8+ T cells from blood, with Jurkat cell RNA spiked in. Regarding subset: FACS-sorted CD8+CD4-CCR7+CD45RA+ naive T cells. The receptors here all came from a human donor in good health. Some libraries in this study had Jurkat cell RNA spiked in.

This clonotype was recorded many times. J is TRBJ2-5 and V is TRBV6-5; maybe TRBD2 (6 bases). V shed 6 bases and J shed 5 bases, with 16 bases lying between them. The CDR3 sequence is 14 residues long. CDR1 is MNHEY and CDR2 is SVGAGI in the germline V gene. CDR3 DNA sequence: TGTGCCAGCAGCTCCGGACTAACCCTGGAGACCCAGTACTTC. As protein: CASSSGLTLETQYF.

The table lists this clonotype with many counts. The chain is built from TRBV29-1 and TRBJ2-3; D perhaps matches TRBD1 (6 bases). CDR3 length: 15 amino acids. Per the germline V gene, CDR1 is SQVTM and CDR2 is ANQGSEA. V shed 4 bases and J shed 1 base, with 15 bases lying between them. The CDR3: CSVADHRDGTDTQYF. The CDR3 coding sequence is TGCAGCGTTGCGGATCACAGGGACGGCACAGATACGCAGTATTTT.

This clonotype was detected ten times or more. The J gene is TRBJ2-2, the V gene TRBV4-1, with 9 bases that match TRBD1. The CDR3 sequence is 19 residues long. V shed 0 bases and J 0 bases; nucleotides not matched to a gene: 8. Germline lookup yields CDR1 MGHRA and CDR2 YSYEKL. CDR3 residues: CASSQEGQGIFANTGELFF. CDR3 nucleotide sequence: TGCGCCAGCAGCCAAGAGGGACAGGGTATTTTCGCGAACACCGGGGAGCTGTTTTTT.

This clonotype appeared many times. The V gene is TRBV27, the J gene TRBJ1-5, with D unresolved. From germline, CDR1 is MNHEY and CDR2 SMNVEV (reference sequence). V dropped 8 bases and J dropped 2 bases, with 16 bases sitting between them. CDR3 length equals 15 residues. This chain's CDR3 is CASGDLLGGNQPQHF. The CDR3 DNA follows: TGTGCCAGCGGGGATCTTTTGGGTGGCAATCAGCCCCAGCATTTT.

This clonotype was detected ten times or more. The chain combines TRBV27 with TRBJ2-3, with 8 bases lining up with TRBD2. The J segment lost 2 bases and the V segment lost 8 bases, leaving 6 bases of the junction unmatched. This CDR3 is 14 amino acids long. Germline V lookup: CDR1 MNHEY, CDR2 SMNVEV (reference sequence). CDR3: CASRSGGPTDTQYF. In DNA, the CDR3 is TGTGCCAGCCGGAGCGGGGGCCCCACAGATACGCAGTATTTT.

The J gene is TRBJ2-7, the V gene TRBV5-4; TRBD1 is a possible D gene (5 bases). V was shortened by 3 bases and J by 5 bases, with 18 bases between the two germline ends. The CDR3 sequence is 15 residues long. Germline CDR1 SGHNT, CDR2 YYREEE (reference sequence). CDR3 residues: CASSSSYSGSNEQYF. CDR3 coding DNA: TGTGCCAGCAGCTCTTCCTACTCAGGGTCCAACGAGCAGTACTTC.

This clonotype was counted at least ten times. The chain uses TRBV25-1 and TRBJ2-1; no definite D call. The CDR3 spans 13 residues. Germline CDR1 reads MGHDK; CDR2 reads SYGVNS. V shed 7 bases and J shed 4 bases, with 11 bases lying between them. The chain's CDR3 is CASMPSLYNEQFF. CDR3 bases: TGTGCCAGCATGCCCAGCCTATACAATGAGCAGTTCTTC.

This clonotype was detected ten times or more. V and J are TRBV7-8 and TRBJ1-5; D possibly corresponds to TRBD1 (6 bases). Germline V lookup: CDR1 SGHVS, CDR2 FQNEAQ. This CDR3 region has 18 residues. Trimming pared 4 bases from V and 0 bases from J, leaving 19 bases between. CDR3: CASSSAPDRSYSNQPQHF. The DNA for the CDR3 is TGTGCCAGCAGCTCAGCCCCGGACAGAAGTTATAGCAATCAGCCCCAGCATTTT.

In this sample, this clonotype turned up many times. The chain recombines TRBV7-6 with TRBJ2-1; D not resolved. Trimming removed 5 bases at V and 6 bases at J, with 14 bases between. The CDR3 totals 14 residues. CDR1 and CDR2 from the germline V gene are SGHVS and FNYEAQ. This CDR3 reads CASSPRTTRNEQFF. As DNA, the CDR3 is TGTGCCAGCAGCCCGAGGACCACCCGCAATGAGCAGTTCTTC.

This clonotype was observed at least ten times. The rearrangement links TRBV6-6 to TRBJ2-1; D is unclear. V lost 3 bases and J 10 bases, leaving 10 bases between the germline ends. Germline assignment: CDR1 MNHNY and CDR2 SVGAGI (reference sequence). CDR3 length: 12 amino acids. The CDR3, as DNA: TGTGCCAGCAGTTATTTAGCCGGGGAGCAGTTCTTC. Its protein product is CASSYLAGEQFF.

This clonotype was recorded a few times. A read error may account for a junction end that differs from germline. V gene TRBV7-8 combines with J gene TRBJ1-2, with D perhaps matching TRBD1 (6 bases). Germline CDR1 reads SGHVS; CDR2 reads FQNEAQ. This CDR3 has 18 residues. The CDR3, as DNA: TGTGCCAGCAGCCGAGGGCAACAGGGTGAGGTGGTGAACTTTGGCTACACCTTC. Its protein product is CASSRGQQGEVVNFGYTF.

This chain connects TRBV9 to TRBJ2-3, with D possibly TRBD2 on 5 matching bases. V was pared by 1 base and J by 1 base, with 13 bases between. Germline V CDR1 and CDR2: SGDLS, YYNGEE. CDR3 length: 16 amino acids. CDR3 residues: CASSVYGIGGTDTQYF. In DNA, the CDR3 is TGTGCCAGCAGCGTATACGGGATAGGAGGCACAGATACGCAGTATTTT.

This clonotype was detected a few times. CDR3 loop: CASSDALIGGTEAFF. The DNA of the CDR3 is TGTGCCAGCAGTGATGCTTTGATCGGGGGCACTGAAGCTTTCTTT. V usage is TRBV2 and J usage is TRBJ1-1; D is perhaps TRBD1 (5 bases). Germline values: CDR1 SNHLY, CDR2 FYNNEI. The V and J ends lost 3 bases and 4 bases respectively, with 15 bases between them. This CDR3 has 15 residues.

This clonotype showed up many times. The CDR3 nucleotides read TGTGCCAGCAGTCTGATTAGCGGGAGGGCCTACGAGCAGTACTTC. The encoded protein is CASSLISGRAYEQYF. This rearrangement joins TRBV28 to TRBJ2-7; 11 positions agree with TRBD2. Germline CDR1 reads MDHEN; CDR2 reads SYDVKM. Losses at the gene ends were 5 bases for V and 2 bases for J; bases not matched to a gene: 5. The CDR3 extends over 15 amino acids.

This clonotype was seen many times. The V gene is TRBV4-1, the J gene TRBJ1-1; 10 nucleotides match TRBD1. From germline, CDR1 is MGHRA and CDR2 YSYEKL. The CDR3 runs to 14 residues. J gave up 4 bases and V 3 bases, and 2 bases lay outside the gene matches. The CDR3 nucleotides read TGCGCCAGCAGCCAGACAGGGGGCGGCACTGAAGCTTTCTTT. This encodes CASSQTGGGTEAFF.

This clonotype was detected many times. V gene TRBV7-9 combines with J gene TRBJ2-5; 8 nucleotides agree with TRBD2. The CDR3 has 12 residues. The junction had 1 base not matched to a gene; V was cut back by 9 bases and J by 1 base. CDR1 and CDR2 (germline): SEHNR, FQNEAQ (reference sequence). The DNA of the CDR3 is TGTGCCAGTAGCGGGGCCCAAGAGACCCAGTACTTC. This sequence encodes CASSGAQETQYF.

The table lists this clonotype with many counts. The chain recombines TRBV20-1 with TRBJ2-5; the D gene could be TRBD1 or TRBD2 (5 bases each). CDR1 is DFQATT, CDR2 SNEGSKA, per germline (reference sequence). The CDR3 length is 14 residues. Trimming pared 2 bases from V and 8 bases from J, leaving 18 bases between. The CDR3 bases are TGCAGTGCTAGATCCCCGTGGGACGGGGAAACCCAGTACTTC. Translated: CSARSPWDGETQYF.